One sample yielded the 24 T cell receptor beta chains listed below, sequenced in a study of blood T cell repertoires in COVID-19. TCRdb's table, derived via immunoSEQ multiplex PCR, lists solely in-frame clones and lacks some. This sample has about 200,000 clones; 82% occur once, and the top ten carry about 6.9%. The sequencing input was peripheral blood. These receptors originate from a human donor with acute or convalescent COVID-19. The donor label of this sample is uncertain.

The gene calls are TRBV5-6 and TRBJ2-5; D is perhaps TRBD1 (5 bases). This CDR3 is 13 amino acids long. CDR1 SGHDT and CDR2 YYEEEE come from the germline V gene. V lost 7 bases and J 2 bases, leaving 12 bases between the germline ends. CDR3 region: CASFKQGQETQYF. As DNA, the CDR3 is TGTGCCAGCTTCAAGCAGGGACAAGAGACCCAGTACTTC.

This clone has only a few counts. The chain couples TRBV7-3 to TRBJ2-2; D call uncertain. Germline V gene lookup returns CDR1 SGHTA and CDR2 FQGTGA. The CDR3 is made up of 16 amino acids. Trimming cost V 2 bases and J 2 bases, with 12 bases left between them. The CDR3 spells CASSLVGRGNTGELFF. The CDR3 DNA reads as TGTGCCAGCAGCTTAGTTGGCCGAGGTAACACCGGGGAGCTGTTTTTT.

The V call is TRBV7-3, the J call TRBJ2-5; TRBD2 matches at 7 bases. CDR1 is SGHTA, CDR2 FQGTGA, per germline. This CDR3 contains 13 residues. The junction had 1 base not matched to a gene; V was cut back by 5 bases and J by 1 base. The CDR3 sequence: CASSRGVQETQYF. CDR3 DNA: TGTGCCAGCAGCCGGGGGGTCCAAGAGACCCAGTACTTC.

The rearrangement uses TRBV12-5 and TRBJ2-5; 7 positions match TRBD2. Germline loops: CDR1 LGHNT, CDR2 FRNRAP. Losses at the gene ends were 6 bases for V and 2 bases for J; bases not matched to a gene: 6. The CDR3 loop spans 14 amino acids. CDR3 bases: TGTGCTAGTGGACCGGGACTAAATCAAGAGACCCAGTACTTC. This sequence encodes CASGPGLNQETQYF.

The chain joins TRBV19 to TRBJ1-6; the D gene is possibly TRBD1 (5 bases). With 8 bases removed from V and 0 bases from J, the gap between germline ends came to 17 bases. CDR1 is LNHDA, CDR2 SQIVND, per germline (reference sequence). The CDR3 contains 17 residues. This chain's CDR3 is CASHKGLTSSYNSPLHF. CDR3 nucleotides: TGTGCCAGTCATAAGGGGCTAACGAGCTCCTATAATTCACCCCTCCACTTT.

The J gene is TRBJ1-1, the V gene TRBV7-3; 7 nucleotides agree with TRBD1. The CDR3 sequence is 14 residues long. The ends lost 4 bases at V and 4 bases at J; junction bases unmatched: 6. Germline CDR1 SGHTA, CDR2 FQGTGA. The CDR3 is CASSSGQAPTEAFF. As DNA, the CDR3 is TGTGCCAGCAGCTCCGGACAGGCGCCCACTGAAGCTTTCTTT.

J is TRBJ2-1 and V is TRBV24-1, with 13 bases that match TRBD2. V gave up 5 bases and J gave up 9 bases; unmatched junction bases: 12. CDR3 length: 17 residues. The V gene's germline CDR1 is KGHDR and CDR2 SFDVKD. The CDR3 loop is CATSGGRGLAGFGEQFF. The CDR3 DNA follows: TGTGCCACCAGTGGGGGGAGGGGACTAGCGGGATTTGGTGAGCAGTTCTTC.

V usage is TRBV19 and J usage is TRBJ2-5; TRBD2 is a possible D gene (6 bases). Between the trimmed V and J ends, which lost 3 bases and 4 bases, there was a span of 18 bases. The CDR3 sequence is 16 residues long. The germline V gene encodes CDR1 LNHDA and CDR2 SQIVND (reference sequence). The CDR3 nucleotides are TGTGCCAGTAGTATCAGCCTGGGGGGTGGTTTAGAGACCCAGTACTTC. It translates to CASSISLGGGLETQYF. Using reference TRBV19 and TRBJ2-5 for the parts outside the CDR3, the full variable domain is DGGITQSPKYLFRKEGQNVTLSCEQNLNHDAMYWYRQDPGQGLRLIYYSQIVNDFQKGDIAEGYSVSREKKESFPLTVTSAQKNPTAFYLCASSISLGGGLETQYFGPGTRLLVL.

The chain joins TRBV28 to TRBJ2-7, with TRBD2 identical over 14 bases. CDR1 is MDHEN, CDR2 SYDVKM, per germline. V gave up 7 bases and J gave up 2 bases; unmatched junction bases: 4. This CDR3 region has 15 residues. The CDR3 DNA is TGTGCCAGCACCCCGGGACTAGCGGGAGCCTACGAGCAGTACTTC. Amino acids: CASTPGLAGAYEQYF.

The chain has TRBV7-2 and TRBJ1-6; 9 bases agree with TRBD1. The trim removed 5 bases at V and 11 bases at J, leaving 7 bases unmatched. The CDR3 contains 14 residues. Germline assignment: CDR1 SGHTA and CDR2 FQGNSA. The CDR3 loop reads CASSHRGPQAPLHF. In DNA, the CDR3 is TGTGCCAGCAGCCACAGGGGGCCGCAGGCACCCCTCCACTTT.

V is TRBV3-1 (or the pseudogene TRBV3-2) and J is TRBJ2-7; maybe TRBD1 (5 bases). V lost 1 base to trimming and J lost 11 bases, with 12 bases between them. The CDR3 length is 12 residues. Looked up from germline, CDR1 is LGHDT and CDR2 is YNNKEL (reference sequence). The CDR3 DNA reads as TGTGCCAGCAGCCAAGGGGGCAGCCCGAAGTACTTC. Translation gives CASSQGGSPKYF.

V usage is TRBV18 and J usage is TRBJ1-1; a weak D match, TRBD1 (5 bases). CDR3 length: 14 residues. V was trimmed by 2 bases and J by 0 bases, leaving 7 bases between them. Germline values: CDR1 KGHSH, CDR2 LQKENI. The CDR3 loop is CASSPAGMNTEAFF. The DNA for the CDR3 is TGTGCCAGCTCACCAGCAGGGATGAACACTGAAGCTTTCTTT.

J is TRBJ1-3 and V is TRBV7-6; possible D gene TRBD1, 5 bases. The CDR3 extends over 16 amino acids. Trimming removed 0 bases at V and 1 base at J, with 10 bases between. Germline loops: CDR1 SGHVS, CDR2 FNYEAQ. Here the CDR3 DNA reads TGTGCCAGCAGCTTAGCGGGCAGGGCGTCTGGAAACACCATATATTTT. Encoded protein: CASSLAGRASGNTIYF.

This clone was recorded at least ten times. Other DNA sequences from this sample encode an identical CDR3 as well. The chain couples TRBV28 to TRBJ2-3; TRBD2 matches at 8 bases. J was trimmed by 1 base and V by 2 bases; bases with no gene match: 2. This CDR3 is built from 15 residues. Germline V CDR1 and CDR2: MDHEN, SYDVKM. DNA of the CDR3: TGTGCCAGCAGTTTAGCGGGAGGAGGCACAGATACGCAGTATTTT. It translates to CASSLAGGGTDTQYF.

This clone was recorded once. The chain recombines TRBV5-4 with TRBJ1-1; unclear D gene. CDR3 size: 15 residues. Trimming took off 1 base at V and 4 bases at J, with 14 bases between the two ends. The V gene's germline CDR1 is SGHNT and CDR2 YYREEE (reference sequence). DNA of the CDR3: TGTGCCAGCAGCTTGCGGTCGAATACTCGCACTGAAGCTTTCTTT. The encoded protein is CASSLRSNTRTEAFF. Filled out from reference TRBV5-4 and TRBJ1-1, the complete variable domain reads ETGVTQSPTHLIKTRGQQVTLRCSSQSGHNTVSWYQQALGQGPQFIFQYYREEENGRGNFPPRFSGLQFPNYSSELNVNALELDDSALYLCASSLRSNTRTEAFFGQGTRLTVV.

The rearrangement links TRBV6-1 to TRBJ2-7; 8 nucleotides agree with TRBD1. V lost 2 bases, J lost 0 bases, and 6 bases stayed unmatched. This CDR3 has 16 residues. Per the germline V gene, CDR1 is MNHNS and CDR2 is SASEGT. The CDR3 reads CASSERRTGISYEQYF. In nucleotides, the CDR3 is TGTGCCAGCAGTGAAAGAAGGACAGGGATCTCCTACGAGCAGTACTTC.

This sequence joins TRBV28 and TRBJ1-1, with D unclear. The germline V gene encodes CDR1 MDHEN and CDR2 SYDVKM. Trimming stripped 6 bases from V and 0 bases from J, with 11 bases between. The CDR3 covers 14 residues. DNA of the CDR3: TGTGCCAGCAGCCCCGGTTATGTGAACACTGAAGCTTTCTTT. As protein: CASSPGYVNTEAFF.

The chain is built from TRBV6-2 or TRBV6-3 and TRBJ2-4; maybe TRBD2 (5 bases). The CDR3 runs 17 residues. Germline V gene sequence: CDR1 MNHEY, CDR2 SVGEGT. The V and J ends lost 2 bases and 0 bases respectively, with 14 bases between them. The CDR3 nucleotides read TGTGCCAGCAGTTACCGCCCCCGGACTCGAGCCAAAAACATTCAGTACTTC. It yields the protein CASSYRPRTRAKNIQYF.

The chain carries TRBV4-2 and TRBJ2-3; 7 nucleotides agree with TRBD1. CDR3 length: 15 amino acids. Germline-derived CDR1 and CDR2 are LGHNA and YNFKEQ. Trimming at V came to 4 bases and at J to 1 base, leaving 5 bases not matched to a gene. CDR3 DNA sequence: TGTGCCAGCAGCCCGAGGACAGGAGGCACAGATACGCAGTATTTT. Protein product: CASSPRTGGTDTQYF.

The rearrangement links TRBV15 to TRBJ2-1; TRBD2 matches 11 bases. V shed 0 bases and J 6 bases; nucleotides not matched to a gene: 7. The CDR3 covers 17 residues. Looked up from germline, CDR1 is LNHNV and CDR2 is YYDKDF (reference sequence). The CDR3 loop reads CATSRDPTSGSSNEQFF. The DNA of the CDR3 is TGTGCCACCAGCAGAGATCCCACTAGCGGGAGTAGCAATGAGCAGTTCTTC.

The chain has TRBV5-5 and TRBJ1-5; TRBD1 might be the D (5 bases). Germline CDR1 is SGHKS and CDR2 is YYEKEE (reference sequence). Trimming left V 2 bases short and J 5 bases short, with 8 bases between. The CDR3 sequence is 13 residues long. CDR3 nucleotides: TGTGCCAGCAGCTTAGGAGGGGATCAGCCCCAGCATTTT. Translation: CASSLGGDQPQHF.

V gene TRBV27 combines with J gene TRBJ2-5; 9 bases are shared with TRBD1. The V segment lost 8 bases and the J segment 5 bases; nucleotides outside the gene matches: 6. The CDR3 sequence is 13 residues long. Germline-derived CDR1 and CDR2 are MNHEY and SMNVEV (reference sequence). CDR3 in amino acids: CASRQGVRETQYF. The CDR3 bases are TGTGCCAGCCGACAGGGGGTCCGGGAGACCCAGTACTTC.

The chain is built from TRBV7-9 and TRBJ1-2; D gene unclear. Trimming stripped 4 bases from V and 4 bases from J, with 10 bases between. Germline V lookup: CDR1 SEHNR, CDR2 FQNEAQ (reference sequence). The CDR3 extends over 13 amino acids. In DNA, the CDR3 is TGTGCCAGCAGCTACGGGGAGTTCTATGGCTACACCTTC. It is translated as CASSYGEFYGYTF.

This chain joins TRBV7-9 and TRBJ2-3, with 7 bases matching TRBD2. The CDR3 covers 15 residues. CDR1 and CDR2 from the germline V gene are SEHNR and FQNEAQ (reference sequence). V trimming: 4 bases; J trimming: 1 base; junction bases outside the gene matches: 5. For the CDR3, the DNA is TGTGCCAGCAGCTCCGGGACTACCGGCACAGATACGCAGTATTTT. Protein sequence: CASSSGTTGTDTQYF.